Below, 2 T cell receptor beta chains from the same sample are listed, as sequenced in a study of cytomegalovirus exposure and HLA in healthy donors (dated by TCRdb to about 2017). Libraries came from the immunoSEQ multiplex PCR assay. For the multiplex PCR, a mixture combining 60 forward primers for TCR Vbeta segments and 13 reverse primers for TCR Jbeta segments was used. This is the immuneACCESS table as TCRdb keeps it, with only in-frame sequences that have V and J called. A part of the clones is gone; compared with another copy, unresolved V genes explain less than half, and the rest is unexplained. A total of approximately 160,000 clones appear in this sample, almost 80% of them only once. The top ten clones comprise about 0.62% of the sample. Sequencing input: PBMCs. The receptors originated from a male donor in good health and CMV-seronegative.

This chain joins TRBV7-3 and TRBJ2-7; TRBD2 is a possible D gene (7 bases). CDR3 length: 14 amino acids. Germline-derived CDR1 and CDR2 are SGHTA and FQGTGA. Trimming took 2 bases from V and 2 from J, leaving 10 bases between them. CDR3 sequence (DNA): TGTGCCAGCAGCTTAGGGGGGGGCCCCTACGAGCAGTACTTC. Its translation: CASSLGGGPYEQYF.

The chain combines TRBV4-1 with TRBJ1-4, with 10 positions matching TRBD1. V shed 0 bases and J 8 bases; nucleotides not matched to a gene: 6. This CDR3 has 16 residues. Germline values: CDR1 MGHRA, CDR2 YSYEKL. CDR3 amino acids: CASSQEGTGVSEKLFF. In DNA, the CDR3 is TGCGCCAGCAGCCAAGAAGGGACAGGGGTCAGCGAAAAACTGTTTTTT.